This T cell receptor (beta chain) was sequenced for a study of blood T cell repertoires in COVID-19. Overall study: The study drew acute and convalescent COVID-19 samples from the United States, Italy and Spain. Sample material is recorded as cDNA or gDNA derived from T cells, B-cell-depleted T cells, or PBMCs.

Generated by immunoSEQ multiplex PCR, the TCRdb table keeps only in-frame clones and is missing some. The sample yields 150,000 to 200,000 clones, 81% seen once. The germline gives CDR1 LGHDT, CDR2 YNNKEL (reference sequence). V shed 0 bases and J 11 bases; nucleotides not matched to a gene: 8. The CDR3 is made up of 14 amino acids. The chain uses TRBV3-1 (or the pseudogene TRBV3-2) and TRBJ1-1; 8 positions match TRBD1. The sample comprised PBMCs or T cells enriched from blood (not recorded which). The source of this sequence is a woman aged 35 to 49 with acute COVID-19. The CDR3 sequence: CASSQDRVTGAAFF. The CDR3 DNA is TGTGCCAGCAGCCAAGATCGGGTGACAGGGGCGGCTTTCTTT.